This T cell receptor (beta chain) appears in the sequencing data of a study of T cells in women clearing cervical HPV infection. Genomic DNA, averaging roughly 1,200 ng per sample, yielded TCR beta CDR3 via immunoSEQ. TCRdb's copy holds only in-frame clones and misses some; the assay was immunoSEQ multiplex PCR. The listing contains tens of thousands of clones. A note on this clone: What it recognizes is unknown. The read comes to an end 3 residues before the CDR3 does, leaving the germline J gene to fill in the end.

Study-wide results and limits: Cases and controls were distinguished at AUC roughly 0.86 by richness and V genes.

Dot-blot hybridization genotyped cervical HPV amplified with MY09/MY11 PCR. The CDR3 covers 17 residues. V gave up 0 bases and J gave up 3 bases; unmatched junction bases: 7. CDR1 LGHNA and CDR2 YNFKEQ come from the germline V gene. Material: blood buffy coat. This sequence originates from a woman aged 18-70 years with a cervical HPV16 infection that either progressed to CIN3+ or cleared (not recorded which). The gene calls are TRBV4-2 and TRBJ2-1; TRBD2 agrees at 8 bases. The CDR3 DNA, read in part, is TGTGCCAGCAGCCAAGATCTTCCCCGGGGGGGCTACAATGAG. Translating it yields CASSQDLPRGGYNE. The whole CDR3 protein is CASSQDLPRGGYNEQFF.